One and the same sample provided the 28 T cell receptor beta chains below, sequenced in a study of blood T cell repertoires in COVID-19. Method: immunoSEQ multiplex PCR; TCRdb's copy keeps in-frame clones and lacks some. This repertoire shows about 670,000 clones, 85% to 90% found once; its top ten account for 0.2% to 0.3%. The material sequenced was peripheral blood. Every receptor here comes from a woman in her late teens or twenties with acute or convalescent COVID-19.

CDR3 DNA sequence: TGCGCCAGCAGCCAAGGGGAGGGCCACTACTATGGCTACACCTTC. It encodes CASSQGEGHYYGYTF. V is TRBV4-1 and J is TRBJ1-2; D uncertain. CDR1 and CDR2 (germline): MGHRA, YSYEKL. The CDR3 contains 15 residues. V shed 1 base and J shed 3 bases, with 12 bases lying between them.

V usage is TRBV5-6 and J usage is TRBJ2-1; tentative D call: TRBD2 (5 bases). Germline CDR1 and CDR2: SGHDT and YYEEEE. Trimming left V 5 bases short and J 6 bases short, with 9 bases between. The length of the CDR3 is 12 residues. In DNA, the CDR3 is TGTGCCAGCAGTTCAGGAGGCAATGAGCAGTTCTTC. This sequence encodes CASSSGGNEQFF.

The V and J genes are TRBV5-1 and TRBJ2-1; D possibly corresponds to TRBD1 (5 bases). This CDR3 comprises 15 residues. Between the trimmed V and J ends, which lost 4 bases and 7 bases, there was a span of 18 bases. Germline values: CDR1 SGHRS, CDR2 YFSETQ. The CDR3 bases are TGCGCCAGCAGCCCTCTTCTAGGGGTATGGAATGAGCAGTTCTTC. Its translation: CASSPLLGVWNEQFF. Full variable domain (outside the CDR3, taken from reference TRBV5-1 and TRBJ2-1): KAGVTQTPRYLIKTRGQQVTLSCSPISGHRSVSWYQQTPGQGLQFLFEYFSETQRNKGNFPGRFSGRQFSNSRSEMNVSTLELGDSALYLCASSPLLGVWNEQFFGPGTRLTVL.

This rearrangement joins TRBV7-3 to TRBJ2-1; 8 bases map to TRBD1. Per germline, CDR1 SGHTA and CDR2 FQGTGA. The ends lost 2 bases at V and 8 bases at J; junction bases unmatched: 14. This CDR3 contains 17 residues. CDR3 sequence: CASSLRGGGQGSDEQFF. For the CDR3, the DNA is TGTGCCAGCAGCTTACGGGGCGGAGGACAGGGAAGCGATGAGCAGTTCTTC.

This clone has only one observation. The rearrangement links TRBV30 to TRBJ1-1; tentative D call: TRBD1 (6 bases). Trimming cost V 3 bases and J 3 bases, with 17 bases left between them. Germline V gene sequence: CDR1 GTSNPN, CDR2 SVGIG (reference sequence). This CDR3 has 15 residues. The CDR3 loop reads CAWRVGSRGHTEAFF. Here the CDR3 DNA reads TGTGCCTGGAGGGTAGGGAGCAGGGGTCACACTGAAGCTTTCTTT.

The genes are TRBV5-1 and TRBJ2-7; the D gene is possibly TRBD2 (5 bases). Per germline, CDR1 SGHRS and CDR2 YFSETQ. Between the trimmed V and J ends, which lost 0 bases and 6 bases, there was a span of 19 bases. The CDR3 covers 16 residues. The CDR3 is CASSLAITEGLGEQYF. CDR3 sequence (DNA): TGCGCCAGCAGCTTGGCCATTACAGAGGGTCTGGGCGAGCAGTACTTC.

V gene TRBV3-1 (or the pseudogene TRBV3-2) combines with J gene TRBJ2-1; 9 bases agree with TRBD1. Germline lookup yields CDR1 LGHDT and CDR2 YNNKEL (reference sequence). This CDR3 has 16 amino acids. With V trimmed by 2 bases and J by 8 bases, 10 bases remained unmatched. CDR3 residues: CASSQPRLGQGDEQFF. CDR3 coding DNA: TGTGCCAGCAGCCAACCTAGATTGGGACAGGGTGATGAGCAGTTCTTC.

This clone has only one observation. The V gene is TRBV12-3 or TRBV12-4, the J gene TRBJ1-4; no firm D call. The CDR3 has 11 amino acids. The V end was cut by 5 bases, the J end by 12 bases, with 10 bases between. CDR3 DNA: TGTGCCAGCAGTGTGCGTGCGGAACTGTTTTTT. Residues: CASSVRAELFF.

The genes are TRBV5-4 and TRBJ2-1; TRBD2 matches at 11 bases. The germline CDR1 and CDR2 sequences are SGHNT and YYREEE (reference sequence). The CDR3 has 17 residues. Trimming cost V 2 bases and J 6 bases; bases outside gene matches: 10. The CDR3 nucleotides read TGTGCCAGCAGCTTTTCTATAGCGGGGGGGCGTCTCAATGAGCAGTTCTTC. It translates to CASSFSIAGGRLNEQFF.

The chain links TRBV12-3 or TRBV12-4 to TRBJ2-1; D possibly corresponds to TRBD1 (6 bases). The CDR3 sequence is 13 residues long. Trimming pared 6 bases from V and 8 bases from J, leaving 14 bases between. The CDR3 here is CASSRYRADEQFF. The DNA of the CDR3 is TGTGCCAGCAGCAGATACAGGGCCGATGAGCAGTTCTTC.

CDR3 protein: CAWSVLAGGFTDTQYF. The CDR3 DNA reads TGTGCCTGGAGTGTACTGGCAGGGGGCTTCACAGATACGCAGTATTTT. The V gene is TRBV30, the J gene TRBJ2-3; TRBD1 matches at 8 bases. Trimming cost V 0 bases and J 2 bases; bases outside gene matches: 7. The CDR3 length is 16 residues. In germline, CDR1 is GTSNPN, CDR2 SVGIG (reference sequence).

The rearrangement links TRBV20-1 to TRBJ2-5, with D unresolved. The V and J ends lost 5 bases and 8 bases respectively, with 9 bases between them. Looked up from germline, CDR1 is DFQATT and CDR2 is SNEGSKA (reference sequence). CDR3 length equals 10 residues. CDR3 residues: CSAVESTQYF. In DNA, the CDR3 is TGCAGTGCTGTAGAGTCTACCCAGTACTTC.

The rearrangement links TRBV19 to TRBJ1-1; TRBD1 might be the D (5 bases). The CDR3 covers 15 residues. V was cut by 1 base and J by 5 bases, with 14 bases left in between. The germline V gene encodes CDR1 LNHDA and CDR2 SQIVND (reference sequence). This chain's CDR3 is CASSIGSQGVTEAFF. For the CDR3, the DNA is TGTGCCAGTAGTATAGGGAGCCAGGGTGTGACTGAAGCTTTCTTT.

The sample holds a few counts of this clone. V usage is TRBV7-2 and J usage is TRBJ1-3; D ambiguous. Trimming removed 1 base at V and 0 bases at J, with 4 bases between. This CDR3 is built from 14 residues. Germline V CDR1 and CDR2: SGHTA, FQGNSA. Here the CDR3 DNA reads TGTGCCAGCAGCTTAGACGGCTCTGGAAACACCATATATTTT. Its translation: CASSLDGSGNTIYF. The complete variable domain, with remaining parts taken from reference TRBV7-2 and TRBJ1-3, reads GAGVSQSPSNKVTEKGKDVELRCDPISGHTALYWYRQSLGQGLEFLIYFQGNSAPDKSGLPSDRFSAERTGGSVSTLTIQRTQQEDSAVYLCASSLDGSGNTIYFGEGSWLTVV.

This chain joins TRBV30 and TRBJ1-1; perhaps TRBD1 as D (6 bases). The CDR3 extends over 14 amino acids. Germline assignment: CDR1 GTSNPN and CDR2 SVGIG (reference sequence). The V end was cut by 0 bases, the J end by 4 bases, with 12 bases between. Here the CDR3 DNA reads TGTGCCTGGAGTGTGGCGGGGGCGATCACTGAAGCTTTCTTT. Translated, it gives CAWSVAGAITEAFF.

The chain carries TRBV20-1 and TRBJ2-1, with 8 bases fitting TRBD1. Trimming removed 3 bases from V and 6 bases from J; junction bases left unmatched: 13. The CDR3 is 16 residues long. Per germline, CDR1 DFQATT and CDR2 SNEGSKA (reference sequence). The CDR3 reads CSASPGGAPIFNEQFF. The CDR3 DNA follows: TGCAGTGCTAGTCCAGGGGGCGCGCCCATATTCAATGAGCAGTTCTTC.

This chain uses TRBV13 with TRBJ2-1, with D tentatively TRBD2 (7 bases). The V gene's germline CDR1 is PRHDT and CDR2 FYEKMQ (reference sequence). The ends were cut back, 7 bases at V and 10 bases at J, with 20 bases in the middle. This CDR3 contains 14 residues. CDR3 amino acids: CASNRWGGGGEQFF. The CDR3 DNA reads as TGTGCCAGCAACAGGTGGGGGGGCGGAGGCGAGCAGTTCTTC.

The V call is TRBV11-2, the J call TRBJ2-7; 7 nucleotides agree with TRBD1. The CDR3 covers 14 residues. Germline V gives CDR1 SGHAT, CDR2 FQNNGV. Unmatched junction bases numbered 5, after V lost 2 bases and J lost 4 bases. The CDR3 DNA reads TGTGCCAGCAGCTTACAACGACAGGGATACGAGCAGTACTTC. This sequence encodes CASSLQRQGYEQYF.

This clone came up once. V and J are TRBV9 and TRBJ2-1; no reliable D call. The V end lost 4 bases, the J end lost 0 bases, and 14 bases lay between the germline ends. Germline-derived CDR1 and CDR2 are SGDLS and YYNGEE. The CDR3 spans 16 residues. The CDR3 protein is CASSPLQRSSYNEQFF. The CDR3 nucleotides are TGTGCCAGCAGCCCCTTACAGAGAAGCTCCTACAATGAGCAGTTCTTC.

The V and J genes are TRBV5-1 and TRBJ2-5; TRBD2 matches at 12 bases. Germline V gives CDR1 SGHRS, CDR2 YFSETQ. V lost 4 bases, J lost 2 bases, and 3 bases stayed unmatched. The CDR3 sequence is 15 residues long. In DNA, the CDR3 is TGCGCCAGCAGCCTAGCGGGGGGGCGTCAAGAGACCCAGTACTTC. Translating it yields CASSLAGGRQETQYF.

This chain links TRBV3-1 (or the pseudogene TRBV3-2) with TRBJ1-2; possibly TRBD1 for D (6 bases). Germline loops: CDR1 LGHDT, CDR2 YNNKEL (reference sequence). V lost 4 bases, J lost 4 bases, and 13 bases lay in between. This CDR3 spans 14 amino acids. CDR3 in DNA: TGTGCCAGCAGCCTAACCGGGACAACCTATGGCTACACCTTC. Amino acids: CASSLTGTTYGYTF.

The V and J genes are TRBV5-4 and TRBJ1-6; 7 nucleotides line up with TRBD1. CDR1 and CDR2 from the germline V gene are SGHNT and YYREEE (reference sequence). The CDR3 spans 14 residues. The junction had 4 bases not matched to a gene; V was cut back by 0 bases and J by 10 bases. CDR3 sequence reads: CASSLGGGRSPLHF. CDR3 nucleotides: TGTGCCAGCAGCTTGGGAGGGGGCCGATCACCCCTCCACTTT.

The chain carries TRBV27 and TRBJ2-5; TRBD1 matches 9 bases. Germline CDR1 reads MNHEY; CDR2 reads SMNVEV (reference sequence). V lost 5 bases, J lost 3 bases, and 4 bases stayed unmatched. CDR3 length equals 14 residues. CDR3 in amino acids: CASSIRQGEETQYF. The CDR3 bases are TGTGCCAGCAGTATCCGACAGGGGGAAGAGACCCAGTACTTC.

This clone was found a few times. The chain links TRBV7-2 to TRBJ1-5; D possibly corresponds to TRBD1 (5 bases). Germline-derived CDR1 and CDR2 are SGHTA and FQGNSA. CDR3 length: 14 residues. V dropped 5 bases and J dropped 4 bases, with 12 bases sitting between them. Here the CDR3 DNA reads TGTGCCAGCAGCCTTGGACATTTAAATCAGCCCCAGCATTTT. Encoded protein: CASSLGHLNQPQHF.

The chain uses TRBV9 and TRBJ2-3; D gene uncertain. CDR3 length equals 15 residues. Germline V gives CDR1 SGDLS, CDR2 YYNGEE. The V end was cut by 0 bases, the J end by 2 bases, with 10 bases between. The DNA of the CDR3 is TGTGCCAGCAGCGTAGGCAGGCTTACCACAGATACGCAGTATTTT. It codes for CASSVGRLTTDTQYF.

The chain carries TRBV4-2 and TRBJ1-5, with 11 bases matching TRBD1. V was clipped by 0 bases and J by 3 bases; unmatched bases: 4. From germline, CDR1 is LGHNA and CDR2 YNFKEQ. The CDR3 is 17 residues long. The CDR3 coding sequence is TGTGCCAGCAGCCAAGATGGGACAGGGGGACTCAATCAGCCCCAGCATTTT. It yields the protein CASSQDGTGGLNQPQHF.

This clone was observed a handful of times. The chain employs TRBV28 and TRBJ1-5, with TRBD1 identical over 7 bases. Germline loops: CDR1 MDHEN, CDR2 SYDVKM. The CDR3 is 13 amino acids. J lost 5 bases, V lost 6 bases, and 4 bases had no gene match. CDR3 loop: CASRGTEYQPQHF. In nucleotides, the CDR3 is TGTGCCAGCAGGGGGACAGAATATCAGCCCCAGCATTTT. The complete variable domain, with remaining parts taken from reference TRBV28 and TRBJ1-5, reads DVKVTQSSRYLVKRTGEKVFLECVQDMDHENMFWYRQDPGLGLRLIYFSYDVKMKEKGDIPEGYSVSREKKERFSLILESASTNQTSMYLCASRGTEYQPQHFGDGTRLSIL.

This chain uses TRBV5-1 with TRBJ2-5, with 13 bases aligning to TRBD2. Germline lookup yields CDR1 SGHRS and CDR2 YFSETQ. V trimming: 4 bases; J trimming: 5 bases; junction bases outside the gene matches: 11. The CDR3 sequence is 17 residues long. The CDR3 nucleotides are TGCGCCAGCAGCCTGGGACTAGCGGGGCCGGAGCGGGAGACCCAGTACTTC. This sequence encodes CASSLGLAGPERETQYF.